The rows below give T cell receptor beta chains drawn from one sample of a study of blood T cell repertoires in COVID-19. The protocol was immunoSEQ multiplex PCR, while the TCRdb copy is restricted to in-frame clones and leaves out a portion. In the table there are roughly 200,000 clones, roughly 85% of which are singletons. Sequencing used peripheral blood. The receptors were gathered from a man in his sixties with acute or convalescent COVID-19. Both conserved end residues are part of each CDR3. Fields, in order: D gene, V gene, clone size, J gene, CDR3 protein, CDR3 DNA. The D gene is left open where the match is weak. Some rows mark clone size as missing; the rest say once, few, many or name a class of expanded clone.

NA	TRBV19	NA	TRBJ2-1	CATKGGALYNEQFF	TGTGCCACCAAAGGGGGGGCGCTGTACAATGAGCAGTTCTTC
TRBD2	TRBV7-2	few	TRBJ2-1	CASSSKGSGSHEQFF	TGTGCCAGCAGCTCCAAAGGTAGCGGGAGTCATGAGCAGTTCTTC
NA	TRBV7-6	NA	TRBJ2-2	CASSLGQANTGELFF	TGTGCCAGCAGCTTAGGACAGGCGAACACCGGGGAGCTGTTTTTT
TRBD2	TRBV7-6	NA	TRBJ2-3	CASSNGLAGRGDTQYF	TGTGCCAGCAGTAACGGACTAGCGGGAAGGGGAGATACGCAGTATTTT
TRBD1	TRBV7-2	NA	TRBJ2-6	CASSPRAGGSNVLTF	TGTGCCAGCAGCCCAAGGGCAGGGGGCTCGAACGTCCTGACTTTC
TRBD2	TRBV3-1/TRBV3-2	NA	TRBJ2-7	CASGVRGAYEQYF	TGTGCCAGCGGGGTTCGGGGGGCCTACGAGCAGTACTTC
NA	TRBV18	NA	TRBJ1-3	CASSPRQDGSGNTIYF	TGTGCCAGCTCACCTCGACAGGACGGCTCTGGAAACACCATATATTTT
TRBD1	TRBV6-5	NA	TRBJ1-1	CASTRTGKSTEAFF	TGTGCCAGCACCCGGACAGGGAAAAGCACTGAAGCTTTCTTT
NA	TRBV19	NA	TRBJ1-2	CASSEQAQTNYGYTF	TGTGCCAGTAGTGAACAGGCGCAAACTAACTATGGCTACACCTTC
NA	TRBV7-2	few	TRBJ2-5	CASSLVAGLETQYF	TGTGCCAGCAGCTTAGTTGCTGGGCTGGAGACCCAGTACTTC
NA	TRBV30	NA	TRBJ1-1	CAWKLGKNTEAFF	TGTGCCTGGAAATTGGGCAAGAACACTGAAGCTTTCTTT
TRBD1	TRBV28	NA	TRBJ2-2	CASTVGTDGPTGELFF	TGTGCCAGCACCGTAGGGACAGACGGACCAACCGGGGAGCTGTTTTTT
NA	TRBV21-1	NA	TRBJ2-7	CASSKDTVLSYEQYF	TGTGCCAGCAGCAAAGACACAGTCCTCTCCTACGAGCAGTACTTC
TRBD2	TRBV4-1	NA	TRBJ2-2	CASSRGLAGTGELFF	TGCGCCAGCAGTCGGGGACTAGCTGGGACCGGGGAGCTGTTTTTT
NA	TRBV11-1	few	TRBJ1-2	CASNRLDGYTF	TGTGCCAGCAACAGGCTGGATGGCTACACCTTC
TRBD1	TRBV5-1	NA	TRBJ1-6	CASSPGTGNSPLHF	TGCGCCAGCAGCCCCGGGACAGGGAATTCACCCCTCCACTTT
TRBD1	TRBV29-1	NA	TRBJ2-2	CSAGDSRNTGELFF	TGCAGCGCCGGGGACAGCCGGAACACCGGGGAGCTGTTTTTT
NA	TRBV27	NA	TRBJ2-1	CASSSLGTFHEQFF	TGTGCCAGCAGTTCCCTCGGGACATTTCATGAGCAGTTCTTC
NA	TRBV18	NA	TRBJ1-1	CASSPAGRTEAFF	TGTGCCAGCTCACCGGCAGGCCGGACTGAAGCTTTCTTT
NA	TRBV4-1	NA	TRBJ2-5	CASSQVWQPPETQYF	TGCGCCAGCAGCCAAGTCTGGCAACCCCCGGAGACCCAGTACTTC
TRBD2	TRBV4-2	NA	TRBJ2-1	CASSRLAGSYNEQFF	TGTGCCAGCAGCCGATTAGCGGGGTCCTACAATGAGCAGTTCTTC
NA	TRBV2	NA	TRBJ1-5	CASSEARGGSNQPQHF	TGTGCCAGCAGTGAAGCCCGGGGAGGGAGCAATCAGCCCCAGCATTTT
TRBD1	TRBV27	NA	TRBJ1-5	CASSPGTGRQPQHF	TGTGCCAGCAGCCCCGGGACAGGGAGGCAGCCCCAGCATTTT
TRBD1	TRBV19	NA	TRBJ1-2	CASSTGQGGYGYTF	TGTGCCAGTAGTACCGGACAGGGAGGCTATGGCTACACCTTC
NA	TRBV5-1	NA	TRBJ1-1	CASSLDGLLEAFF	TGCGCCAGCAGCTTGGATGGGCTCCTTGAAGCTTTCTTT
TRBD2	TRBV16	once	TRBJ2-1	CASSQSAGHGTSGRAYEQFF	TGTGCCAGCAGCCAATCGGCCGGGCATGGAACTAGCGGGAGGGCCTATGAGCAGTTCTTC
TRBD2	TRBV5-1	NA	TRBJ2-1	CASSRTSDNEQFF	TGCGCCAGCAGCCGGACTAGCGATAATGAGCAGTTCTTC
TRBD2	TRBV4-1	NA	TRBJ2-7	CASSQGTSGNYEQYF	TGCGCCAGCAGCCAAGGGACTAGCGGGAACTACGAGCAGTACTTC
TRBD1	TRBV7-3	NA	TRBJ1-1	CASKRDRGDEAFF	TGTGCCAGCAAAAGGGACAGAGGGGATGAAGCTTTCTTT
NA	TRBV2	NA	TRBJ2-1	CASTRGTSYNEQFF	TGTGCCAGCACGCGAGGAACCTCCTACAATGAGCAGTTCTTC
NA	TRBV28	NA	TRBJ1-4	CASSSPWTPGGEKLFF	TGTGCCAGCAGTTCCCCCTGGACCCCTGGAGGTGAAAAACTGTTTTTT
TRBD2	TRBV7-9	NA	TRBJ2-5	CASSPRTSGRGREETQYF	TGTGCCAGCAGCCCCCGGACTAGCGGGAGAGGACGGGAAGAGACCCAGTACTTC
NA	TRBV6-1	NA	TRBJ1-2	CASSEDGGRVTGYTF	TGTGCCAGCAGTGAAGACGGGGGGCGAGTAACAGGCTACACCTTC
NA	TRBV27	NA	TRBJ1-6	CASSWQGSNSPLHF	TGTGCCAGCAGTTGGCAGGGATCTAATTCACCCCTCCACTTT
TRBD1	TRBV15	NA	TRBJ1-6	CATSTDRTPSSPLHF	TGTGCCACCAGCACGGACAGGACCCCCTCGAGTCCCCTCCACTTT
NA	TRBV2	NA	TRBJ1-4	CARQYRDGEKLFF	TGTGCCAGGCAGTACAGGGATGGCGAAAAACTGTTTTTT
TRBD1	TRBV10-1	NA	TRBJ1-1	CASTIMGTGETEAFF	TGCGCCAGCACGATCATGGGGACAGGGGAAACTGAAGCTTTCTTT
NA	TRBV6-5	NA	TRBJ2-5	CASSYVLEETQYF	TGTGCCAGCAGTTACGTGTTGGAGGAGACCCAGTACTTC
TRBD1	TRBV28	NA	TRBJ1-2	CASSQTGGLGYTF	TGTGCCAGCAGTCAAACAGGGGGCCTTGGCTACACCTTC
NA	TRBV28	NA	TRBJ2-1	CASSETSNEQFF	TGTGCCAGCAGTGAGACTTCCAACGAGCAGTTCTTC
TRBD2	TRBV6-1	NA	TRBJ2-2	CASSEARLAGGSRTGELFF	TGTGCCAGCAGTGAAGCTCGGCTAGCGGGAGGGAGTCGGACCGGGGAGCTGTTTTTT